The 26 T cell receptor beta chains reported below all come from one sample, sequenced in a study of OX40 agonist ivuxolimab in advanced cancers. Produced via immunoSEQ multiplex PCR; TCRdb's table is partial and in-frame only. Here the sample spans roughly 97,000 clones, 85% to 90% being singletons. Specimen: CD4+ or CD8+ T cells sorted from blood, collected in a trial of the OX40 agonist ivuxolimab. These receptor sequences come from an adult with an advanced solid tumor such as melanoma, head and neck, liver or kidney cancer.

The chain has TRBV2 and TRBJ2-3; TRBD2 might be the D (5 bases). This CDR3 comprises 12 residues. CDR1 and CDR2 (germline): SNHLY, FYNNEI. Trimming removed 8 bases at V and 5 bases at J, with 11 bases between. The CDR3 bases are TGTGCCAGCCGTTTAGGACTAGATACGCAGTATTTT. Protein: CASRLGLDTQYF.

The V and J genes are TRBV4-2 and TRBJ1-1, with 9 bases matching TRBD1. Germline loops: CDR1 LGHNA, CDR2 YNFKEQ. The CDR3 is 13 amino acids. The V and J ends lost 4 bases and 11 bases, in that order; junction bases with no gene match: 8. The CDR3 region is CASSPETGGKAFF. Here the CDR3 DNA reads TGTGCCAGCAGCCCCGAGACAGGGGGGAAGGCTTTCTTT.

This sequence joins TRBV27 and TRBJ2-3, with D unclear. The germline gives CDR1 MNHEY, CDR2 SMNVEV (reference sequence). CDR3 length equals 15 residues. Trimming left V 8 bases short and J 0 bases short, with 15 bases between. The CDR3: CASRAQESSTDTQYF. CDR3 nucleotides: TGTGCCAGCCGAGCCCAGGAATCTAGCACAGATACGCAGTATTTT.

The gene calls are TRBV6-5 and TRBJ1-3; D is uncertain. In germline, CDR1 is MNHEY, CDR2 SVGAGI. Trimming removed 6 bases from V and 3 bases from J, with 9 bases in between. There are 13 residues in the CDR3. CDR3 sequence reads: CASRPTGGNTIYF. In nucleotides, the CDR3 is TGTGCCAGCAGGCCTACGGGTGGAAACACCATATATTTT.

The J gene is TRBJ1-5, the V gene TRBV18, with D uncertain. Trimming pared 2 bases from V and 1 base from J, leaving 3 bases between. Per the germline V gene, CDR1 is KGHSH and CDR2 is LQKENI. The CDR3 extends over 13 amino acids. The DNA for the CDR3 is TGTGCCAGCTCACCAATGAGCAATCAGCCCCAGCATTTT. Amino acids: CASSPMSNQPQHF. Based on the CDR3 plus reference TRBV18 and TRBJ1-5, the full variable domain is NAGVMQNPRHLVRRRGQEARLRCSPMKGHSHVYWYRQLPEEGLKFMVYLQKENIIDESGMPKERFSAEFPKEGPSILRIQQVVRGDSAAYFCASSPMSNQPQHFGDGTRLSIL.

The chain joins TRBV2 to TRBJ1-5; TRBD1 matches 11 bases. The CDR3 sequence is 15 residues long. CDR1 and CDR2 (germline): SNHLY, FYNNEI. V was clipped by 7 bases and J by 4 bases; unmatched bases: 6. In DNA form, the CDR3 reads TGTGCCAGCACCCGGGACAGGGGGATAAATCAGCCCCAGCATTTT. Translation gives CASTRDRGINQPQHF.

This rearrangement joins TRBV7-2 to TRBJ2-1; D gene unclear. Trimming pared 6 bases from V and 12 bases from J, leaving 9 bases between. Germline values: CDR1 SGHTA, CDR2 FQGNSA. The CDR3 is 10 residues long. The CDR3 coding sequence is TGTGCCAGCAGTGCAATTGGGCAGTTCTTC. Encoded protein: CASSAIGQFF.

For the CDR3, the DNA is TGTGCCTGGACTATGACAGGGGGCGGCAATCAGCCCCAGCATTTT. It specifies CAWTMTGGGNQPQHF. The rearrangement uses TRBV30 and TRBJ1-5; 10 nucleotides align to TRBD1. The CDR3 runs 15 residues. V lost 4 bases, J lost 2 bases, and 5 bases stayed unmatched. Germline V gene lookup returns CDR1 GTSNPN and CDR2 SVGIG (reference sequence).

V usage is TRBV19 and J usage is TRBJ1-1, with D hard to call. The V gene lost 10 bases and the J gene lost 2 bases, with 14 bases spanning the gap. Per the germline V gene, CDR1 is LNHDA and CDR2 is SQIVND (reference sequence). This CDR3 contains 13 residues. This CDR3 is CATRLTPNTEAFF. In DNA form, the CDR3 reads TGTGCCACCCGGCTGACGCCTAACACTGAAGCTTTCTTT.

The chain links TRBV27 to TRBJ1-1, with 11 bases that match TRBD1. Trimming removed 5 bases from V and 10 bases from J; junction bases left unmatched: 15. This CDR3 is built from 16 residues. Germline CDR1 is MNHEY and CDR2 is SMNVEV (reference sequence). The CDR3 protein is CASSPLGDRGNPGAFF. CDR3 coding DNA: TGTGCCAGCAGTCCGCTGGGGGACAGGGGGAACCCCGGAGCTTTCTTT.

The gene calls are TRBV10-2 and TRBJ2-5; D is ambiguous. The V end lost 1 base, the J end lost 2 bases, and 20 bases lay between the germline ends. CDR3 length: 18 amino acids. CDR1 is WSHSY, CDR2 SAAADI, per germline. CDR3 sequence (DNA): TGCGCCAGCAGTGAGTTGCCGCCGTCGGACGGCAGTCAAGAGACCCAGTACTTC. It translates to CASSELPPSDGSQETQYF.

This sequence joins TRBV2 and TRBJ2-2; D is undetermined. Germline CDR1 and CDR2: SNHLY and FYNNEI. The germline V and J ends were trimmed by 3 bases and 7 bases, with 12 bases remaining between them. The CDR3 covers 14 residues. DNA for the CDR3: TGTGCCAGCAGTGACGGTCCCGACATCGGGGAGCTGTTTTTT. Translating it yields CASSDGPDIGELFF.

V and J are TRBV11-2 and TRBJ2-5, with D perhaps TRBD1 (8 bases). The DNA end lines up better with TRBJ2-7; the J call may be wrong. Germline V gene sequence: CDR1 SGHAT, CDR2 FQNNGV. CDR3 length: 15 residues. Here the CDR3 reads CASSFSTGGGYEQYF. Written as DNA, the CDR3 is TGTGCCAGCAGCTTTAGCACAGGGGGGGGCTACGAGCAGTACTTC.

The CDR3 here is CASSEVRAPYEQYF. CDR3 DNA: TGTGCCAGCAGTGAGGTTAGGGCCCCCTACGAGCAGTACTTC. The chain links TRBV2 to TRBJ2-7; D remains ambiguous. Deletions cut 3 bases from V and 2 bases from J, with 11 bases between. The CDR3 covers 14 residues. CDR1 and CDR2 from the germline V gene are SNHLY and FYNNEI.

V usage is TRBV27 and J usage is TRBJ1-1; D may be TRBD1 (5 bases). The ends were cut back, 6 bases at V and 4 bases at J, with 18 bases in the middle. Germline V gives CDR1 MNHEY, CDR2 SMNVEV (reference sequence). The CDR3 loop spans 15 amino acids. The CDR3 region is CASRMGPPVGTEAFF. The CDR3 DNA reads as TGTGCCAGCAGAATGGGACCTCCGGTGGGCACTGAAGCTTTCTTT.

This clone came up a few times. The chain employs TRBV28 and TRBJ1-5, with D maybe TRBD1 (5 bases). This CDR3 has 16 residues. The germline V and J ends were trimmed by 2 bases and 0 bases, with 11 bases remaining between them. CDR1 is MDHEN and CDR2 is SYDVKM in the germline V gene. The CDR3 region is CASSLGGGFSNQPQHF. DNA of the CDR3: TGTGCCAGCAGTTTAGGCGGGGGATTTAGCAATCAGCCCCAGCATTTT.

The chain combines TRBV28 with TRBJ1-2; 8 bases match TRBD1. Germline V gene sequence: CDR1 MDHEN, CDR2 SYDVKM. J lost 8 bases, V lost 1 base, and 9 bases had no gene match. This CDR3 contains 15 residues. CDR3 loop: CASSLSGRGRRGYTF. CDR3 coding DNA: TGTGCCAGCAGTTTATCAGGCAGGGGGCGGCGGGGCTACACCTTC.

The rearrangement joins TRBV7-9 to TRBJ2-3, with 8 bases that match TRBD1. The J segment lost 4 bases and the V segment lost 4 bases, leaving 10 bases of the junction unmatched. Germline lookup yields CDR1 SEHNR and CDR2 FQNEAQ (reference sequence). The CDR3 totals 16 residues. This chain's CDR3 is CASSSDRVGRADTQYF. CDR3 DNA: TGTGCCAGCAGCTCGGACAGGGTAGGGAGAGCAGATACGCAGTATTTT.

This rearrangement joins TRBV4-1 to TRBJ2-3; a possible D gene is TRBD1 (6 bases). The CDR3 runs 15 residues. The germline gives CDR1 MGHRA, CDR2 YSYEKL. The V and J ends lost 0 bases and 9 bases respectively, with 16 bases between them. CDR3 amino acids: CASSQDGRTVETQYF. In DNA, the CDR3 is TGCGCCAGCAGCCAAGACGGTCGGACAGTCGAGACGCAGTATTTT.

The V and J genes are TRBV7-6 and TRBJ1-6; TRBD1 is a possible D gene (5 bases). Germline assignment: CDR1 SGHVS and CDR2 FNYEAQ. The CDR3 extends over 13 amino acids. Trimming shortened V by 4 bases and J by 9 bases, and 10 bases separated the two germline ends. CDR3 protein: CASSSSRVSPLHF. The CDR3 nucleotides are TGTGCCAGCAGCTCTTCCAGGGTTTCACCCCTCCACTTT. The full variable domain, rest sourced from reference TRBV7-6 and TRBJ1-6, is GAGVSQSPRYKVTKRGQDVALRCDPISGHVSLYWYRQALGQGPEFLTYFNYEAQQDKSGLPNDRFSAERPEGSISTLTIQRTEQRDSAMYRCASSSSRVSPLHFGNGTRLTVT.

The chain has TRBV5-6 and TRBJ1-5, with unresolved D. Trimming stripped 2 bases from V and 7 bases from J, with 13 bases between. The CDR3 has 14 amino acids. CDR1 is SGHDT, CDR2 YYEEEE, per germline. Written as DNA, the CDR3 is TGTGCCAGCAGCTTACCAGGTGACGGGCAGCCCCAGCATTTT. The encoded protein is CASSLPGDGQPQHF. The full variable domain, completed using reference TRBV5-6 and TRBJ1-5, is DAGVTQSPTHLIKTRGQQVTLRCSPKSGHDTVSWYQQALGQGPQFIFQYYEEEERQRGNFPDRFSGHQFPNYSSELNVNALLLGDSALYLCASSLPGDGQPQHFGDGTRLSIL.

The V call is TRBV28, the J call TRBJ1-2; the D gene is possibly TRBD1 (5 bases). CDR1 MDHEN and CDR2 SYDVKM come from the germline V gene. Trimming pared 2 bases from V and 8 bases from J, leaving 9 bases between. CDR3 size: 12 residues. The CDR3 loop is CASSLQGRGYTF. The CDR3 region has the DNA TGTGCCAGCAGTTTACAGGGTAGAGGCTACACCTTC.

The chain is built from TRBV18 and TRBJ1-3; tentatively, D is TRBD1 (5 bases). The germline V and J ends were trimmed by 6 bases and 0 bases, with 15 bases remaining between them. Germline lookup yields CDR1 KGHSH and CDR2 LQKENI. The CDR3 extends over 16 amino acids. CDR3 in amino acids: CASSYRDFRSGNTIYF. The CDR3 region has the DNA TGTGCCAGCTCTTACCGGGACTTTCGCTCTGGAAACACCATATATTTT.

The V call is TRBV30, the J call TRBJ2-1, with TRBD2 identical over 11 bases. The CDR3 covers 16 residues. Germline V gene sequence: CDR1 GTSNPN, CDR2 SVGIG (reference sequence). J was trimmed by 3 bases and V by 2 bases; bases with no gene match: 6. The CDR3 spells CAWSTGTSGLYNEQFF. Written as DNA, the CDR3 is TGTGCCTGGAGTACTGGGACTAGCGGCCTCTACAATGAGCAGTTCTTC.

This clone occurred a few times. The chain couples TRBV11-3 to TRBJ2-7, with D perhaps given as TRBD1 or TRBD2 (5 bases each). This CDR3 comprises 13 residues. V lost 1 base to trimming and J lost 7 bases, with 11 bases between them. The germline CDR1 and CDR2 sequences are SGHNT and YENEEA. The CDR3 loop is CASSLGVRGEQYF. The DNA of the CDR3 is TGTGCCAGCAGCTTAGGGGTGAGGGGTGAGCAGTACTTC.

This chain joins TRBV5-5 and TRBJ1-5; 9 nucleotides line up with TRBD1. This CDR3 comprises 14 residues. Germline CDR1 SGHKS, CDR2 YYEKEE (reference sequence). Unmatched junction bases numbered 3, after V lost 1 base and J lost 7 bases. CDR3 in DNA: TGTGCCAGCAGCTTGAAGGACAGGGGCCAGCCCCAGCATTTT. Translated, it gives CASSLKDRGQPQHF.